Listed below are T cell receptor beta chains from one sample, sequenced in a study of cytomegalovirus exposure and HLA in healthy donors. Here immunoSEQ multiplex PCR was the method, and the copy in TCRdb shows in-frame clones only, minus some. The sample includes about 120,000 clones, roughly 90% of them seen just once. Sequencing was done on a sample of PBMCs. The source is a woman aged 18-30 years in good health and CMV-seropositive. CDR3s include the opening cysteine and the closing phenylalanine or tryptophan. A D gene is named only where the DNA matches it firmly.

v_call,d_call,j_call,cdr3_aa
TRBV2,TRBD2,TRBJ2-1,CASSATSGRTNEQFF
TRBV7-8,NA,TRBJ1-2,CASSYGHASRGYTF
TRBV2,NA,TRBJ2-5,CASSTGLSGETQYF
TRBV6-5,NA,TRBJ1-2,CASSHGTKYGYTF
TRBV30,TRBD1,TRBJ1-6,CAWTTRQGYNSPLHF
TRBV9,TRBD1,TRBJ2-7,CASSIGQVPSYEQYF
TRBV5-1,TRBD1,TRBJ1-4,CASSQQGANNEKLFF
TRBV5-1,TRBD1,TRBJ1-2,CASSPQAGTALGGYTF
TRBV30,NA,TRBJ1-2,CAWSVAGYGYTF
TRBV15,NA,TRBJ1-2,CATSRAGKGGYTF
TRBV9,TRBD1,TRBJ1-5,CASSVTGTDNQPQHF
TRBV30,TRBD1,TRBJ1-2,CAWSLGQGRRKGYTF
TRBV19,NA,TRBJ2-5,CASSFGGGGRETQYF
TRBV2,NA,TRBJ1-1,CASSEYKLSEAFF
TRBV13,NA,TRBJ2-1,CASSPGGQNEQFF
TRBV7-8,NA,TRBJ2-1,CASSYGGRGLVSNEQFF